A selection of T cell receptor beta chains follows, all from one sample in a study of cytomegalovirus exposure and HLA in healthy donors. Measured with immunoSEQ multiplex PCR; TCRdb has only the in-frame clones, and not every one. The sample carries 110,000 or so clones, 77% recorded once. Sequencing was carried out using PBMCs. All receptors come from a woman aged 40 to 50 in good health and CMV-seropositive. Both conserved end residues are trimmed from each CDR3. The order of the fields is V gene, CDR3 protein.

V: TRBV7-8
CDR3: ASSLREVTAGNEQF

V: TRBV5-4
CDR3: ASSLGGVYEQY

V: TRBV27
CDR3: ASSFGPRGDTQY

V: TRBV11-2
CDR3: ASSLAFDSREPYEQY

V: TRBV5-1
CDR3: ASSLDSYSYEQY

V: TRBV28
CDR3: ASSRTGIVNEQF

V: TRBV4-1
CDR3: ASSQDLYEQY

V: TRBV4-2
CDR3: ASSRGQGGSEQY

V: TRBV28
CDR3: ASKVSLGAGGSSYNEQF

V: TRBV5-1
CDR3: ASSPIVRGSGYT

V: TRBV7-9
CDR3: SSSPGTGVYEQY

V: TRBV6-7
CDR3: ASSYSMRVRGGRTGELF

V: TRBV19
CDR3: ASSTRDRWAKNIQY

V: TRBV5-1
CDR3: ASRQGHNEQF

V: TRBV4-1
CDR3: ASSRWMLVDTNSGANVLT

V: TRBV6-1
CDR3: ASSEGTGGWDEQF

V: TRBV19
CDR3: ASSPHGRGGTYYGYT

V: TRBV2
CDR3: ASSEGTGNQPQH

V: TRBV10-3
CDR3: AISESPRGINYGYT

V: TRBV2
CDR3: ASDLGSSSYEQY

V: TRBV27
CDR3: ASSPGQGGTEAF

V: TRBV15
CDR3: ATSRDQAGVIYSNQPQH

V: TRBV11-3
CDR3: ASRRAGLETQY

V: TRBV18
CDR3: ASSPAPGTSGTDTQY

V: TRBV10-3
CDR3: AISGSKGVVGYEQY

V: TRBV5-1
CDR3: ASSLWAGNTEAF

V: TRBV9
CDR3: ASSVADISRGTQY

V: TRBV5-6
CDR3: ASSPSFTDTQY

V: TRBV28
CDR3: ASSLLMRDSKETQY

V: TRBV7-9
CDR3: ASRPKTGYEQY

V: TRBV5-1
CDR3: ASSLERLAGGGETQY

V: TRBV15
CDR3: ATSSDSLPFGSSRAF

V: TRBV7-2
CDR3: ASSFFERVAGELF

V: TRBV28
CDR3: ASSPHLNTEAF

V: TRBV5-1
CDR3: ASSGTGKVGYEQY

V: TRBV4-3
CDR3: ASSQEGLAGAPSTDTQY

V: TRBV10-2
CDR3: ASSLAGSSYNEQF

V: TRBV6-5
CDR3: ASSILTGRHGYT

V: TRBV28
CDR3: ASMPGDRGAYEQY

V: TRBV18
CDR3: ASSPLSPGQLYEQY

V: TRBV4-1
CDR3: ASSQAGISEKLF

V: TRBV7-2
CDR3: ASSLTTGGYGYT

V: TRBV5-6
CDR3: ASSPIQGNRVGTQY

V: TRBV5-1
CDR3: ASSTGNSHQETQY

V: TRBV2
CDR3: ASSETGSPPHLGYGYT

V: TRBV11-2
CDR3: ASSTGGGYT

V: TRBV7-9
CDR3: SSSLAASGSGEQY

V: TRBV13
CDR3: ASSPLAGESKSTDTQY

V: TRBV5-1
CDR3: ASRWEYQSSYEQY

V: TRBV4-1
CDR3: ASSQDLGQGPWNTEAF